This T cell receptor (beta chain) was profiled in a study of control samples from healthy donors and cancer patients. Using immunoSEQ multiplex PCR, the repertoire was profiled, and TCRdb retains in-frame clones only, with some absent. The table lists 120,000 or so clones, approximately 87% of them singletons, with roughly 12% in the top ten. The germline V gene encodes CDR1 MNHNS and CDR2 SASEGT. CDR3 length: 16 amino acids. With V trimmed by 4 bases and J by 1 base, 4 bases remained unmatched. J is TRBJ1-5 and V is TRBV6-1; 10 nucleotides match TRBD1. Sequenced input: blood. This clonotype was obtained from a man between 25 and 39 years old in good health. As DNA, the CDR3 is TGTGCCAGCAGTGGGGGACAGGGGAGGAGCAATCAGCCCCAGCATTTT. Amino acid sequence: CASSGGQGRSNQPQHF.